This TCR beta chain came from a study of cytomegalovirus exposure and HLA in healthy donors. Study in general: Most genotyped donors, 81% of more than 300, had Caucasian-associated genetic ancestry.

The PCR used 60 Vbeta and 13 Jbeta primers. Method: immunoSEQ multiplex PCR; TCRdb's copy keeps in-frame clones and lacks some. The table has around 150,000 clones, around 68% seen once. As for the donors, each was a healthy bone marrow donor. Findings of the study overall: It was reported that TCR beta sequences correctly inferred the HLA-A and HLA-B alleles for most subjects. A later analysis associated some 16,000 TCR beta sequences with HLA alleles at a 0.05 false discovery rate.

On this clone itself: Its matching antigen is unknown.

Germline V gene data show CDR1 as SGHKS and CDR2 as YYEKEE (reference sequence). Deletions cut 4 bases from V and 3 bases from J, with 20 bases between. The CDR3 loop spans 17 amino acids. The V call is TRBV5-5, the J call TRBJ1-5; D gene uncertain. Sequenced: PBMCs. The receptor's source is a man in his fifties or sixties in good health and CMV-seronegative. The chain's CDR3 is CASSPSIGVQPNQPQHF. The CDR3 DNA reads TGTGCCAGCAGCCCAAGCATCGGGGTGCAGCCCAATCAGCCCCAGCATTTT.